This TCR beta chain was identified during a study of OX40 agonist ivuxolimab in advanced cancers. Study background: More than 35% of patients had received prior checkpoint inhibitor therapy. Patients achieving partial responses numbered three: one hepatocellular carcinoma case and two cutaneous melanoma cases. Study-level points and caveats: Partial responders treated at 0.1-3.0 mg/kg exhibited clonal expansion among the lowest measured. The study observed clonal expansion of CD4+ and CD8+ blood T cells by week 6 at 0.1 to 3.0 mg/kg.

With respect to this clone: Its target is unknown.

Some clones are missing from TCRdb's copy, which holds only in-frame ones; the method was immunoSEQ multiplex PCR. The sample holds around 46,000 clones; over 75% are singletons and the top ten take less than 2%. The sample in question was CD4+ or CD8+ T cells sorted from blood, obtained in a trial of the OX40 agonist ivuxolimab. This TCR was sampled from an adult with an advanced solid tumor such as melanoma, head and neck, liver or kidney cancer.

The CDR3 DNA is TGTGCCGCAACGACCCCGGGACAGGGTCTGGATACGCAGTATTTT. Its translation: CAATTPGQGLDTQYF. The chain uses TRBV30 and TRBJ2-3, with 9 bases matching TRBD1. V was clipped by 8 bases and J by 6 bases; unmatched bases: 15. The CDR3 extends over 15 amino acids. The germline V gene has CDR1 GTSNPN and CDR2 SVGIG (reference sequence). Variable domain in full (rest from reference TRBV30 and TRBJ2-3): SQTIHQWPATLVQPVGSPLSLECTVEGTSNPNLYWYRQAAGRGLQLLFYSVGIGQISSEVPQNLSASRPQDRQFILSSKKLLLSDSGFYLCAATTPGQGLDTQYFGPGTRLTVL.